Each of the 8 T cell receptor beta chains below was sequenced from the same sample in a study of T cells after yellow fever vaccination. TCRdb reprocessed the 5' RACE reads via MiXCR and lists one record per CDR3 protein. The top ten hold roughly 35% of the sample, which has 60,000 to 85,000 distinct CDR3 sequences, under 8% seen once. The source was CD8+ T cells sorted from PBMCs, collected roughly 47 days after the first yellow fever vaccination. The receptors come from a man aged 18 to 29 who received the YFV17D yellow fever vaccine.

J is TRBJ1-5 and V is TRBV20-1; perhaps TRBD1 as D (6 bases). The CDR3 is made up of 16 amino acids. Trimming took 2 bases from V and 0 from J, leaving 14 bases between them. In germline, CDR1 is DFQATT, CDR2 SNEGSKA (reference sequence). The CDR3: CSARTGNSYSNQPQHF. The DNA of the CDR3 is TGCAGTGCTAGAACAGGGAATTCCTATAGCAATCAGCCCCAGCATTTT.

This sequence joins TRBV7-2 and TRBJ2-1, with TRBD2 matching over 13 bases. The CDR3 runs 15 residues. Germline CDR1 reads SGHTA; CDR2 reads FQGNSA. V gave up 6 bases and J gave up 4 bases; unmatched junction bases: 3. CDR3 amino acids: CASRTGLAGYNEQFF. In DNA form, the CDR3 reads TGTGCCAGCAGGACGGGACTAGCGGGGTACAATGAGCAGTTCTTC.

This clonotype has more than one count but fewer than ten. This rearrangement joins TRBV5-4 to TRBJ2-1; D unresolved. The germline V gene has CDR1 SGHNT and CDR2 YYREEE (reference sequence). CDR3 length equals 12 residues. Trimming took 0 bases from V and 2 from J, leaving 0 bases between them. The DNA for the CDR3 is TGTGCCAGCAGCTTGGCCTACAATGAGCAGTTCTTC. Translating it yields CASSLAYNEQFF.

There are many counts of this clonotype. The chain carries TRBV7-8 and TRBJ1-4, with D perhaps TRBD1 (5 bases). This CDR3 has 15 residues. Looked up from germline, CDR1 is SGHVS and CDR2 is FQNEAQ. Trimming took off 1 base at V and 3 bases at J, with 9 bases between the two ends. The CDR3 DNA reads TGTGCCAGCAGCTTAGATCTGGGACCTAATGAAAAACTGTTTTTT. Translating gives CASSLDLGPNEKLFF.

This clonotype showed up many times. This rearrangement joins TRBV20-1 to TRBJ1-5, with 11 bases identical to TRBD1. Germline V lookup: CDR1 DFQATT, CDR2 SNEGSKA (reference sequence). There are 15 residues in the CDR3. The trim removed 2 bases at V and 4 bases at J, leaving 4 bases unmatched. The CDR3 loop reads CSARSDRGPNQPQHF. CDR3 coding DNA: TGCAGTGCTAGATCGGACAGGGGGCCTAATCAGCCCCAGCATTTT.

Comment on this clonotype: A much larger clone lies a single base off, so this may be a read error. This sequence joins TRBV27 and TRBJ2-7, with D maybe TRBD2 (5 bases). The ends were cut back, 2 bases at V and 4 bases at J, with 12 bases in the middle. CDR3 size: 14 residues. Germline assignment: CDR1 MNHEY and CDR2 SMNVEV (reference sequence). Written as DNA, the CDR3 is TGTGCCAGCAGTTTAAGAGGGCAGGAGTACGAGCAGTACTTC. Its protein is CASSLRGQEYEQYF.

The V and J genes are TRBV9 and TRBJ1-2, with D unresolved. Trimming removed 0 bases at V and 8 bases at J, with 11 bases between. This CDR3 is built from 13 residues. Germline CDR1 is SGDLS and CDR2 is YYNGEE. The CDR3 protein is CASSVGRMGGYTF. The CDR3 DNA follows: TGTGCCAGCAGCGTAGGTAGAATGGGAGGCTACACCTTC.

Ten or more counts support this clonotype. V usage is TRBV4-1 and J usage is TRBJ2-1, with D unresolved. Germline V lookup: CDR1 MGHRA, CDR2 YSYEKL. The CDR3 is 16 amino acids. Between the trimmed V and J ends, which lost 0 bases and 5 bases, there was a span of 14 bases. CDR3 coding DNA: TGCGCCAGCAGCCAAGAGAGTTTCGAGTTCGACAATGAGCAGTTCTTC. Amino acids: CASSQESFEFDNEQFF.